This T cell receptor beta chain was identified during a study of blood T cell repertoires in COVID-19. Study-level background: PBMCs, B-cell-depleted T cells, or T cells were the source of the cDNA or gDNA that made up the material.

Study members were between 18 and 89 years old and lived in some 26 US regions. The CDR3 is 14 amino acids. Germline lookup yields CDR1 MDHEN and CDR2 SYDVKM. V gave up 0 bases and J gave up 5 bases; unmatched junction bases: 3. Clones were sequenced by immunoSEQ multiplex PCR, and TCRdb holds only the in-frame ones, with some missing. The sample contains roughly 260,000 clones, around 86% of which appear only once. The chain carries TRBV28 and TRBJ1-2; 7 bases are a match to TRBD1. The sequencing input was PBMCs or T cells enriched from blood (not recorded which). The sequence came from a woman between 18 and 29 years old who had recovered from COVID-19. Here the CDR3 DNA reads TGTGCCAGCAGTTTATGGGAGGGGGCGTATGGCTACACCTTC. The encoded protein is CASSLWEGAYGYTF.